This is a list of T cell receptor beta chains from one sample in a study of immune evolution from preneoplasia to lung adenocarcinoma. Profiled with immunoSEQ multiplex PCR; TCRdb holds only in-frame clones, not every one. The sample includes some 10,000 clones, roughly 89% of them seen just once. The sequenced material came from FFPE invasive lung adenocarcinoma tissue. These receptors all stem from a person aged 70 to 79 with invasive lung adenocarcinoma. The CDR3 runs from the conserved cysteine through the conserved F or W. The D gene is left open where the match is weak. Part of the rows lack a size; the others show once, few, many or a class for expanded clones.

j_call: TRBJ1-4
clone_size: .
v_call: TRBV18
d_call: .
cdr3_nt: TGTGCCAGCTCTACCCAGGGTGGAGGTAATGAAAAACTGTTTTTT
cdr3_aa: CASSTQGGGNEKLFF

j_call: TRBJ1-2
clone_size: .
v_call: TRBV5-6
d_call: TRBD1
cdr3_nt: TGTGCCAGCAGCTCGCAGGGGGGCCTGGGCTACACCTTC
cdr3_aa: CASSSQGGLGYTF

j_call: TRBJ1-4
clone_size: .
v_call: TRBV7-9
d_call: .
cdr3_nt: TGTGCCAGCAGCTTCGGCCTGAGTAATGAAAAACTGTTTTTT
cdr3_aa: CASSFGLSNEKLFF

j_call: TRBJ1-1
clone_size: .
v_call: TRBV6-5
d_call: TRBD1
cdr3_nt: TGTGCCAGCAGTTCAATTGGGACAGCGAACACTGAAGCTTTCTTT
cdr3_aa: CASSSIGTANTEAFF

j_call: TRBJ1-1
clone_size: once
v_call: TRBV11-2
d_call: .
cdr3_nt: TGTGCCAGCAGCTATGGACGGACCGTACAACAGCCTGAAGCTTTCTTT
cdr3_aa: CASSYGRTVQQPEAFF

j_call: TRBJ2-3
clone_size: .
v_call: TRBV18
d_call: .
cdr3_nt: TGTGCCAGCTCACCACCGTACAGGGAGGATACGCAGTATTTT
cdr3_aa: CASSPPYREDTQYF

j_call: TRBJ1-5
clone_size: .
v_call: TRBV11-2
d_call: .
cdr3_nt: TGTGCCAGCAGCCTCCACGATAGCAATCAGCCCCAGCATTTT
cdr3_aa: CASSLHDSNQPQHF

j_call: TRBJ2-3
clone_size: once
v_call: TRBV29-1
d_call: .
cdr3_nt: TGCAGCGTTACCTCTAGCGGCACAGATACGCAGTATTTT
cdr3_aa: CSVTSSGTDTQYF

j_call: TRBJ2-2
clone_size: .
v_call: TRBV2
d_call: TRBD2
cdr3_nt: TGTGCCAGCAGTTCGACTAGCGGGAGGGCGGCGGGGGAGCTGTTTTTT
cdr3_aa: CASSSTSGRAAGELFF

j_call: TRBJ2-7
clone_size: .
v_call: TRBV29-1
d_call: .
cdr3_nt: TGCAGCGTTGAAGACCAGAGGCTGGGTTCCTACGAGCAGTACTTC
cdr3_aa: CSVEDQRLGSYEQYF

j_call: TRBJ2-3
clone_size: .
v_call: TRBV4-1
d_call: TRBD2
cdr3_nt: TGCGCCAGCAGCCAAGGGGGGGGAGGGCGGGGGTCCCTCCGAAATACGCAGTATTTT
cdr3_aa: CASSQGGGGRGSLRNTQYF

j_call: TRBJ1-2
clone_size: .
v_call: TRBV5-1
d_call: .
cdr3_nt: TGCGCCAGCAGCTTGGCAGGCGGCCCGGGGGGCTACACCTTC
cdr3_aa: CASSLAGGPGGYTF

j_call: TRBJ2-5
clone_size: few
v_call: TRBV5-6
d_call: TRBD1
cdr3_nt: TGTGCCAGCAGCTATGGGACAGAAGAGACCCAGTACTTC
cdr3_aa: CASSYGTEETQYF

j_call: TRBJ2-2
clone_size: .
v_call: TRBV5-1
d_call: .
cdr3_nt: TGCGCCAGCAGGAAGTCGGGATCGCCCACCGGGGAGCTGTTTTTT
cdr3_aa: CASRKSGSPTGELFF

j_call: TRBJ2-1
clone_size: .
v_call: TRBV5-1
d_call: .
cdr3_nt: TGCGCCAGCAGCTTGGAGCCCCTTGGATCAGAGCAGTTCTTC
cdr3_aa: CASSLEPLGSEQFF

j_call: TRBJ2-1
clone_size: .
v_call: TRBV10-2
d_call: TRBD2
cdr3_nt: TGCGCCAGCAGGCGGGGCGGGGGGGCCGGGCGGAATGAGCAGTTCTTC
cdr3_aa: CASRRGGGAGRNEQFF

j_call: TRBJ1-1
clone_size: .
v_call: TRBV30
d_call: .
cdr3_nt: TGTGCCTGGAGTCGTTGGGGAGGGGCAAAGAACACTGAAGCTTTCTTT
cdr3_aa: CAWSRWGGAKNTEAFF

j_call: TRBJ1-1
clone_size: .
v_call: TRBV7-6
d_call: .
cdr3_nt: TGTGCCAGCAGCTTAAGTCAGGGCACTGAAGCTTTCTTT
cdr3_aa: CASSLSQGTEAFF

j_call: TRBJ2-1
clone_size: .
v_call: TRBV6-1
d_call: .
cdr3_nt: TGTGCCAGCAGTTTTACACAGGATGAGCAGTTCTTC
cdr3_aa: CASSFTQDEQFF

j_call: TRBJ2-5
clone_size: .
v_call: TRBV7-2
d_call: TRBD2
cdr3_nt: TGTGCCAGCAGCTGGGCGGGGACTAGCGTCCAAGAGACCCAGTACTTC
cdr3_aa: CASSWAGTSVQETQYF

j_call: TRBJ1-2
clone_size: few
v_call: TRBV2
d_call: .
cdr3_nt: TGTGCCAGCAAAACCCTAGGCGGATACTATGGCTACACCTTC
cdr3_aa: CASKTLGGYYGYTF

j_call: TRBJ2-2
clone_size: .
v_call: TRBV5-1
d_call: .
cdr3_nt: TGCGCCAGCAGCATTACAGGGCCGAACACCGGGGAGCTGTTTTTT
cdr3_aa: CASSITGPNTGELFF

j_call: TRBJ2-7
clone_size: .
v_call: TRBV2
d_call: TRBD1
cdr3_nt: TGTGCCAGCAGTGAAACCCCTCCGGACAGGGGTGGCGACGAGCAGTACTTC
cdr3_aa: CASSETPPDRGGDEQYF

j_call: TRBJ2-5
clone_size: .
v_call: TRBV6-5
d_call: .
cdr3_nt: TGTGCCAGCAGTTCGGGGGAGACCCAGTACTTC
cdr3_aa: CASSSGETQYF

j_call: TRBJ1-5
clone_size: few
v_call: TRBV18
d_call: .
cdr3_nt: TGTGCCAGCTCACCCGACAATCAGCCCCAGCATTTT
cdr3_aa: CASSPDNQPQHF

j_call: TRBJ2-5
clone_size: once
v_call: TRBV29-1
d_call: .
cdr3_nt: TGCAGCGTTGAAGGTCCCCCTTGGTGGGTCCGGCAAGAGACCCAGTACTTC
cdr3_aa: CSVEGPPWWVRQETQYF

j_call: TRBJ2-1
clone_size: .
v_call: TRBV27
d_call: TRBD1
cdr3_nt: TGTGCCAGCAGCAGACCGACAGGGTTTGGTTCCTACAATGAGCAGTTCTTC
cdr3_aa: CASSRPTGFGSYNEQFF

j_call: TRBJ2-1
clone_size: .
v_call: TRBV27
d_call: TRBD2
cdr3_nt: TGTGCCAGCAGTCAGGGACTAGCGGGGCTAAATCGCTCCTACAATGAGCAGTTCTTC
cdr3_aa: CASSQGLAGLNRSYNEQFF

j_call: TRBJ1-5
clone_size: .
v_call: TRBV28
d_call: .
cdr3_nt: TGTGCCAGCAGTTTATCGGCAGGGCTCCTGAAAGATAGCAATCAGCCCCAGCATTTT
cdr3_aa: CASSLSAGLLKDSNQPQHF

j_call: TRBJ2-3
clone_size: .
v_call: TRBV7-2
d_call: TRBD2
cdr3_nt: TGTGCCAGCAGCTTAAAGGCGGGGAGGGCAGATACGCAGTATTTT
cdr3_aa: CASSLKAGRADTQYF

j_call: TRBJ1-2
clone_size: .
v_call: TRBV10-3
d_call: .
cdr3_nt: TGTGCCATCAGTCTTCTACCCCTCAGGGCCCGGGCTAACTATGGCTACACCTTC
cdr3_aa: CAISLLPLRARANYGYTF

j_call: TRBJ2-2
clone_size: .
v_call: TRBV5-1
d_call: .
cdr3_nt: TGCGCCAGCAGCTATCGGGCGGGAAACACCGGGGAGCTGTTTTTT
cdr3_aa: CASSYRAGNTGELFF

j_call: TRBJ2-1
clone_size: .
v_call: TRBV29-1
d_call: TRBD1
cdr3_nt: TGCAGCGTAATTCCTACAGGGGGTGAGCAGTTCTTC
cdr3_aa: CSVIPTGGEQFF

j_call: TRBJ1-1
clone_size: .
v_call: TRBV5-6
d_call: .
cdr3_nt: TGTGCCAGCAGCTTGGGGTGGGGGGGCAGAACTGAAGCTTTCTTT
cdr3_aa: CASSLGWGGRTEAFF

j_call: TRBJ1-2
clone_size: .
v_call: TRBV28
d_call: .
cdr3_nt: TGTGCCAGCAGCCCTACAGGGATAGGGGGCTACACCTTC
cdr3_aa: CASSPTGIGGYTF

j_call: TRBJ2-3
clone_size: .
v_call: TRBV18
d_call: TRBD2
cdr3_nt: TGTGCCAGCTCCCAAGCGACTAGCGGAACCACAGATACGCAGTATTTT
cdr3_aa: CASSQATSGTTDTQYF

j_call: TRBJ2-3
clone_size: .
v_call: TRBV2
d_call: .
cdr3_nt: TGTGCCAGCAGTGTGGGGACCACAGATACGCAGTATTTT
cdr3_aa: CASSVGTTDTQYF

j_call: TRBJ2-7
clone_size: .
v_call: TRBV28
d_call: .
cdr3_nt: TGTGCCAGCAGCAGAACCACAGGGCCCTACTCCTACGAGCAGTACTTC
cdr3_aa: CASSRTTGPYSYEQYF

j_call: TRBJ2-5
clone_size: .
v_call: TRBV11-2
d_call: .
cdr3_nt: TGTGCCAGCAGCTTACAGGGTCCCCAAGAGACCCAGTACTTC
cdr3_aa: CASSLQGPQETQYF

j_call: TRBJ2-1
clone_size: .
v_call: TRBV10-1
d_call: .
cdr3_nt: TGCGCCAGCAGTGAGTCCCGGTGGGCCAATGAGCAGTTCTTC
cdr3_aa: CASSESRWANEQFF

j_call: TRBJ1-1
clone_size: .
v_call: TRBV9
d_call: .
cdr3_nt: TGTGCCAGCAGCGCCGAGGGGCAGAACACTGAAGCTTTCTTT
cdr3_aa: CASSAEGQNTEAFF

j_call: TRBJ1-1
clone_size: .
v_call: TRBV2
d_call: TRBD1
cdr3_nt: TGTGCCAGCAGCCCTGGGACAGTCATGAACACTGAAGCTTTCTTT
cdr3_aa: CASSPGTVMNTEAFF

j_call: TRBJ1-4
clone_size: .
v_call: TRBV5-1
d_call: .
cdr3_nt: TGCGTCCATGAAAAACTGTTTTTT
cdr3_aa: CVHEKLFF

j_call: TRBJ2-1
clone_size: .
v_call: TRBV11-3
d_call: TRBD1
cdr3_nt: TGTGCCAGCAGCCTAGACAGGGGAGACTACAATGAGCAGTTCTTC
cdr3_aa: CASSLDRGDYNEQFF

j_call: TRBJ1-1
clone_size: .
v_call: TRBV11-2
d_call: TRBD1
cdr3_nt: TGTGCCAGCAGTTCAGTCCTCAGGGGGCGATTTCGCACTGAAGCTTTCTTT
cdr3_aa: CASSSVLRGRFRTEAFF

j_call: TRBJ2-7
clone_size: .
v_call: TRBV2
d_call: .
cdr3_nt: TGTGCCAGCAGTGAACACGTCGGGGGCGAGCAGTACTTC
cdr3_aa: CASSEHVGGEQYF

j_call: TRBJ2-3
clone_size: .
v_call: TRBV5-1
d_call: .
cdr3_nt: TGCGCCAGCAGATTAGAGGGGGTCGGAGATACGCAGTATTTT
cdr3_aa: CASRLEGVGDTQYF

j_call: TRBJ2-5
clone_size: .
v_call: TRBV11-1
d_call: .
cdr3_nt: TGTGCCAGCGGAGCTCGGGGGGCACAACAAGAGACCCAGTACTTC
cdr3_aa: CASGARGAQQETQYF

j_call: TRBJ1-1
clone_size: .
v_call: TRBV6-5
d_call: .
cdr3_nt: TGTGCCAGCAGTTACTCGGGGCCCCTGAACACTGAAGCTTTCTTT
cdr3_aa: CASSYSGPLNTEAFF